The clone carrying this T cell receptor beta chain was picked up many times. The antigen remains undetermined. This specimen comes from a study of T cell repertoires in cytomegalovirus infection. The V and J ends lost 5 bases and 7 bases respectively, with 12 bases between them. The germline V gene encodes CDR1 SGHVS and CDR2 FQNEAQ. The CDR3 consists of 13 residues. Each CDR3 protein gets one entry after TCRdb re-called the reads with MiXCR. The table has approximately 140,000 distinct CDR3 sequences, 24% seen once. Sequencing used PBMCs, sequenced either directly or after in vitro stimulation (not recorded which). The genes are TRBV7-8 and TRBJ1-5; TRBD1 is a possible D gene (5 bases). The sequence was collected from a human donor in good health (CMV status not recorded). Some clones in this sample may be carry-over from other donors' samples. The CDR3 loop reads CASSPGLGQPQHF. The CDR3 DNA follows: TGTGCCAGCAGCCCAGGGCTGGGGCAGCCCCAGCATTTT. Full variable domain (outside the CDR3, taken from reference TRBV7-8 and TRBJ1-5): GAGVSQSPRYKVAKRGQDVALRCDPISGHVSLFWYQQALGQGPEFLTYFQNEAQLDKSGLPSDRFFAERPEGSVSTLKIQRTQQEDSAVYLCASSPGLGQPQHFGDGTRLSIL.